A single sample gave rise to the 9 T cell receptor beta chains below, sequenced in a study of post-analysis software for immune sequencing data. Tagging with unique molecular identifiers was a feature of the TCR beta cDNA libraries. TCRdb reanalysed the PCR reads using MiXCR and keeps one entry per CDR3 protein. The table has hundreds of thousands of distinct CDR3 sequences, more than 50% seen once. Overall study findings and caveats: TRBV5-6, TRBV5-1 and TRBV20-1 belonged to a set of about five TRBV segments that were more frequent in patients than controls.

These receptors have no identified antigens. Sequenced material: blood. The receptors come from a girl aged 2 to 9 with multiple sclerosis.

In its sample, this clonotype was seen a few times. In nucleotides, the CDR3 is TGCAGCGTTGTAGGGACGGTTGATACGCAGTATTTT. Protein sequence: CSVVGTVDTQYF. The J gene is TRBJ2-3, the V gene TRBV29-1; D may correspond to TRBD1 or TRBD2 (5 bases each). The CDR3 covers 12 residues. The V and J ends lost 4 bases and 6 bases respectively, with 11 bases between them. Germline values: CDR1 SQVTM, CDR2 ANQGSEA.

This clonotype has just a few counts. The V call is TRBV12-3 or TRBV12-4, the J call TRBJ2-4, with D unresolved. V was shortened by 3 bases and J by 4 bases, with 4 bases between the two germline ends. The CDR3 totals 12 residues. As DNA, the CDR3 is TGTGCCAGCAGTTTTTGGAAAAACATTCAGTACTTC. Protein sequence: CASSFWKNIQYF.

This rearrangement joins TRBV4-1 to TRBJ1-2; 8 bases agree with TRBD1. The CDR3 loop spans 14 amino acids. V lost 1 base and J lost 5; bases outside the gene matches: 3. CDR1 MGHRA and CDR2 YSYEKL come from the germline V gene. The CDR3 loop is CASSQVDRVYGYTF. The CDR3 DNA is TGCGCCAGCAGCCAAGTGGACAGGGTTTATGGCTACACCTTC.

The CDR3 DNA sequence: TGTGCCAGCAGCCCTAGCGGGAGGGCCGAGAATGAGCAGTTCTTC. As protein: CASSPSGRAENEQFF. This chain joins TRBV11-2 and TRBJ2-1; 12 bases agree with TRBD2. Germline V gives CDR1 SGHAT, CDR2 FQNNGV. V shed 5 bases, J shed 7 bases, and the junction held 6 bases outside the gene matches. CDR3 length: 15 amino acids.

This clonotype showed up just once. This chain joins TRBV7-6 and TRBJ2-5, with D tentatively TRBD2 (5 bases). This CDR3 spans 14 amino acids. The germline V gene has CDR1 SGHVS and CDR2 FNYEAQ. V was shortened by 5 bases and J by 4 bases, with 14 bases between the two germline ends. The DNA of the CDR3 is TGTGCCAGCAGCGAACTCGCGAGGGCAGAGACCCAGTACTTC. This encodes CASSELARAETQYF.

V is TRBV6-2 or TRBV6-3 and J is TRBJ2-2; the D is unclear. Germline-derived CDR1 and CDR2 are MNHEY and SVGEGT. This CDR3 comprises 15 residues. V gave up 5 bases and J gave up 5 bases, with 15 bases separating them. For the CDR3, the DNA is TGTGCCAGCAGTCCCCTTCCCATCGGGACCGGGGAGCTGTTTTTT. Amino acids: CASSPLPIGTGELFF.

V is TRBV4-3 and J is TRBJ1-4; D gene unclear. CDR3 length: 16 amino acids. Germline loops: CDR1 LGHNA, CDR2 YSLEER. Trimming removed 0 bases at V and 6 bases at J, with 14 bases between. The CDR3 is CASSQDPPDGDEKLFF. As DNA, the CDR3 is TGCGCCAGCAGCCAAGATCCCCCGGACGGGGATGAAAAACTGTTTTTT.

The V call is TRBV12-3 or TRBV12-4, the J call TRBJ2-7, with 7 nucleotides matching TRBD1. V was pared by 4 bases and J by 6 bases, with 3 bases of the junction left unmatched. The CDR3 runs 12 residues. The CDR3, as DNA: TGTGCCAGCAGTTCTGACAGGGTCGAGCAGTACTTC. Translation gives CASSSDRVEQYF.

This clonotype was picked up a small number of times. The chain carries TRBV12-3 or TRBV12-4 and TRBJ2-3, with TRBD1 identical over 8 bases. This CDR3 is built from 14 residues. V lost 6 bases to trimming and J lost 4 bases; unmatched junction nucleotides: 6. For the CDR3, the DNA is TGTGCCAGCAGCGACGGGACAGGAGCAGATACGCAGTATTTT. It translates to CASSDGTGADTQYF.